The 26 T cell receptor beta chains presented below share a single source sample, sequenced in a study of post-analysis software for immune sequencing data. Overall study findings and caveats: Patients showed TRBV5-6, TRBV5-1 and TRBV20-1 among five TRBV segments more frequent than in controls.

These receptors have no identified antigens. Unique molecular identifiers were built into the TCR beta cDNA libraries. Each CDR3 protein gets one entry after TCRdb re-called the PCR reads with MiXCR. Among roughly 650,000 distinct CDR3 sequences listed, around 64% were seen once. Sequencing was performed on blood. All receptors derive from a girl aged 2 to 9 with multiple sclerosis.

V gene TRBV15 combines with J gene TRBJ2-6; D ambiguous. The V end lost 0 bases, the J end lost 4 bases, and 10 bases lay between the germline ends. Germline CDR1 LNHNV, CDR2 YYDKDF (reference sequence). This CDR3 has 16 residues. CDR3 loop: CATSRDVRRGANVLTF. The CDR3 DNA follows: TGTGCCACCAGCAGAGATGTGAGGCGAGGGGCCAACGTCCTGACTTTC.

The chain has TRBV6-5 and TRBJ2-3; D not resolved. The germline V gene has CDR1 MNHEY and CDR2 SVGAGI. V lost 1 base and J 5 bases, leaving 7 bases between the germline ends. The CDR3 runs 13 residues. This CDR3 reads CASSYLTEDTQYF. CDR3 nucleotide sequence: TGTGCCAGCAGTTACTTGACCGAAGATACGCAGTATTTT.

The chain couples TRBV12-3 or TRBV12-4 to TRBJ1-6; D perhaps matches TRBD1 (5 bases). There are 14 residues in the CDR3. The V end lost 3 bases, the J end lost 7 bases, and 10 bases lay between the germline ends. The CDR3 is CASSFGTENSPLHF. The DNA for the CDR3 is TGTGCCAGCAGTTTTGGGACGGAAAATTCACCCCTCCACTTT.

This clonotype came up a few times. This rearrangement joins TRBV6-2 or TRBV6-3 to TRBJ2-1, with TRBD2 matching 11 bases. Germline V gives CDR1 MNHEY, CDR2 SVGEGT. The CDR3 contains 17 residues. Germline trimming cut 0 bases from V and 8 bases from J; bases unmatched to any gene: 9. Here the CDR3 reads CASSYSLAGGGGDEQFF. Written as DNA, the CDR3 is TGTGCCAGCAGTTACTCCCTAGCGGGGGGAGGGGGCGATGAGCAGTTCTTC.

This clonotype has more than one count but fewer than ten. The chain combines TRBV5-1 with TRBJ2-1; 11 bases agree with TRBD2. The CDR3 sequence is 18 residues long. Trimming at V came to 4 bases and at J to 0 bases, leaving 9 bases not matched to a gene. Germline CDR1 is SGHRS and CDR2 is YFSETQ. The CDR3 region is CASSLGLAGKSSYNEQFF. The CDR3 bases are TGCGCCAGCAGCCTCGGACTAGCGGGTAAGAGCTCCTACAATGAGCAGTTCTTC.

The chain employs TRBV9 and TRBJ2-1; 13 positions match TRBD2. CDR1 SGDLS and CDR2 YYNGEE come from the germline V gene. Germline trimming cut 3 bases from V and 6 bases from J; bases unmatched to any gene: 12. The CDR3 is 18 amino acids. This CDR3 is CASSGTSGSGVIGNEQFF. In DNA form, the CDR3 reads TGTGCCAGCAGCGGGACTAGCGGGAGCGGGGTAATAGGCAATGAGCAGTTCTTC.

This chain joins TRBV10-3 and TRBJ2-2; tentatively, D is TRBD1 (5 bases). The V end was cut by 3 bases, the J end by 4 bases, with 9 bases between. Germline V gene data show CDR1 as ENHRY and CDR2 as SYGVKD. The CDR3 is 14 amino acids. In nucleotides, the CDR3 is TGTGCCATCAGTGATTTGGACACCACCGGGGAGCTGTTTTTT. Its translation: CAISDLDTTGELFF.

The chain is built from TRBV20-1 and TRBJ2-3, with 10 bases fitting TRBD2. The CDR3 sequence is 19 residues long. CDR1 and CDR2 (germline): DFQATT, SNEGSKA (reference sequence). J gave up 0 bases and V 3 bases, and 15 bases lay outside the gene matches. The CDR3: CSASVRQRGGRTSTDTQYF. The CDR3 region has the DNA TGCAGTGCTAGTGTTCGGCAGCGGGGGGGGCGGACTAGCACAGATACGCAGTATTTT.

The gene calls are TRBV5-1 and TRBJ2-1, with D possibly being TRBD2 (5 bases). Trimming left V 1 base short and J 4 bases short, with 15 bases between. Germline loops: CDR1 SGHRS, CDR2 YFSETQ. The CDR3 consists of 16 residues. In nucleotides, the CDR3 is TGCGCCAGCAGCTTGCTGAGTCATGAGGGTTACAATGAGCAGTTCTTC. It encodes CASSLLSHEGYNEQFF.

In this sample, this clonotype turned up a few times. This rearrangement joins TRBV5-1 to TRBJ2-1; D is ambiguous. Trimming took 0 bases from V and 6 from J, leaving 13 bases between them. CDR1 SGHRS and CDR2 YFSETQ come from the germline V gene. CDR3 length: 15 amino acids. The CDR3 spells CASSLDPAQPNEQFF. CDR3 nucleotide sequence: TGCGCCAGCAGCTTGGACCCAGCGCAACCCAATGAGCAGTTCTTC.

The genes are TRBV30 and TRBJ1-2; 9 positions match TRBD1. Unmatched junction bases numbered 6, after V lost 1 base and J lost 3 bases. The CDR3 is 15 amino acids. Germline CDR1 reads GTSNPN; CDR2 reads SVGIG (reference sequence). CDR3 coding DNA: TGTGCCTGGAGTGGAGGGACAGGGTTCGACTATGGCTACACCTTC. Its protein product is CAWSGGTGFDYGYTF.

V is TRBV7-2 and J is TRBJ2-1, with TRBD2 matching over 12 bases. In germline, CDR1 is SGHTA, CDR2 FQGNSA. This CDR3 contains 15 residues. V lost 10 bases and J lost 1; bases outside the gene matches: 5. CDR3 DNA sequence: TGTGCCAACGCTCTAGCGGGGGGGTCCTACAATGAGCAGTTCTTC. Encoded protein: CANALAGGSYNEQFF.

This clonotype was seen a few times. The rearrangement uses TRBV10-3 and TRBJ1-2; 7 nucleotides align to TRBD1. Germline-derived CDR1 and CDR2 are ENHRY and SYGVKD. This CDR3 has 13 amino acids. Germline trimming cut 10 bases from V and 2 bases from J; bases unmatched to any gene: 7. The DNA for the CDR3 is TGTGCCACCTTTCAGACAGGGAACTATGGCTACACCTTC. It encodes CATFQTGNYGYTF.

Here the CDR3 DNA reads TGTGCCAGCAGCCCTCACTCCCGGACAGGAACCGGGGAGCTGTTTTTT. Its protein is CASSPHSRTGTGELFF. J is TRBJ2-2 and V is TRBV12-3 or TRBV12-4; 7 nucleotides match TRBD1. This CDR3 comprises 16 residues. J was trimmed by 5 bases and V by 6 bases; bases with no gene match: 12.

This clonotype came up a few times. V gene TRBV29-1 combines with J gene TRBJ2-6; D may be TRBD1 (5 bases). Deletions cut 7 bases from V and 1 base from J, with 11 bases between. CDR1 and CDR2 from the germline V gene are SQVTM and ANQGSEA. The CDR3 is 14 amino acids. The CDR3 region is CSAFQGSGANVLTF. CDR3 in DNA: TGCAGCGCCTTCCAGGGTTCTGGGGCCAACGTCCTGACTTTC.

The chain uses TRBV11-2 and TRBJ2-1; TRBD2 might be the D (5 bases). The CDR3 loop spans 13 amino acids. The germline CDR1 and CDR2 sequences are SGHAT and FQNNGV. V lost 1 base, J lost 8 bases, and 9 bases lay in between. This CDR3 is CASSLGSGYEQFF. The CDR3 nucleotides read TGTGCCAGCAGCTTAGGTTCGGGGTATGAGCAGTTCTTC.

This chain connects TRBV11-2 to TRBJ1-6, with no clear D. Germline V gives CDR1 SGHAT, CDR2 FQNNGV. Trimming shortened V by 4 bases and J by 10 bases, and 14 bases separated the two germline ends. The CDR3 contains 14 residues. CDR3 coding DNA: TGTGCCAGCAGCTCTGGTGAGGAAAGATCACCCCTCCACTTT. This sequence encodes CASSSGEERSPLHF. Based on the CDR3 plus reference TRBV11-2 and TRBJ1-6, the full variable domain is EAGVAQSPRYKIIEKRQSVAFWCNPISGHATLYWYQQILGQGPKLLIQFQNNGVVDDSQLPKDRFSAERLKGVDSTLKIQPAKLEDSAVYLCASSSGEERSPLHFGNGTRLTVT.

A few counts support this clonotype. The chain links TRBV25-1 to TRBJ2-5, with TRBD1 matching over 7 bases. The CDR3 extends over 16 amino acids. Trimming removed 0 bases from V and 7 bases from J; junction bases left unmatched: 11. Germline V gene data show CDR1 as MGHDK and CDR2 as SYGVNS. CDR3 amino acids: CASSEYETGWKVTQYF. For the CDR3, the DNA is TGTGCCAGCAGTGAATACGAGACAGGGTGGAAGGTGACCCAGTACTTC.

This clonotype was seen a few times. CDR3 amino acids: CASSLIRSGELFF. The CDR3 DNA is TGTGCCAGCAGCTTAATTAGATCCGGGGAGCTGTTTTTT. The chain employs TRBV7-3 and TRBJ2-2, with D unresolved. The CDR3 runs 13 residues. The germline CDR1 and CDR2 sequences are SGHTA and FQGTGA. Trimming cost V 1 base and J 6 bases, with 6 bases left between them.

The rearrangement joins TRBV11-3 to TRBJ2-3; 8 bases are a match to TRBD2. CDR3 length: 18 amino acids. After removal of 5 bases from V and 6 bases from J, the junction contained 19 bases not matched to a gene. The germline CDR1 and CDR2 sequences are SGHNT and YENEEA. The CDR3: CASSRNGASGSDLDTQYF. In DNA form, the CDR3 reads TGTGCCAGCAGCCGAAACGGGGCTAGCGGGTCAGACTTGGATACGCAGTATTTT.

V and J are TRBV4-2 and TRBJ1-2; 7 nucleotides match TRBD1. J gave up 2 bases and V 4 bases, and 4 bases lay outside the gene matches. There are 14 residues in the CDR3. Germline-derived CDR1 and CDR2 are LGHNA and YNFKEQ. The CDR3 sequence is CASSRETGNYGYTF. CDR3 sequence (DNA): TGTGCCAGCAGCCGCGAGACAGGGAACTATGGCTACACCTTC.

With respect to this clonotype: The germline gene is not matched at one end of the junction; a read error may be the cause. As DNA, the CDR3 is TGTGCCAACAGTTTAACAGAAGCTAGCACAGATACGCAGTATTTT. The encoded protein is CANSLTEASTDTQYF. J is TRBJ2-3 and V is TRBV27, with D unclear. CDR1 MNHEY and CDR2 SMNVEV come from the germline V gene (reference sequence). CDR3 length equals 15 residues.

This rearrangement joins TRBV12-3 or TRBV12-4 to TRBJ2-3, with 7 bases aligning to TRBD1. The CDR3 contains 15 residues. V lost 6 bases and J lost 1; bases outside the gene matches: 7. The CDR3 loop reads CASRLTGAGTDTQYF. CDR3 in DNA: TGTGCCAGCAGATTAACAGGGGCGGGCACAGATACGCAGTATTTT.

DNA of the CDR3: TGTGCCAGCAGTACTGGGGGGGGGGCCTATTATGCGCAGTTCTTC. This gives the protein CASSTGGGAYYAQFF. The V and J genes are TRBV12-3 or TRBV12-4 and TRBJ2-1; D is perhaps TRBD2 (7 bases). The CDR3 is 15 amino acids. Deletions cut 5 bases from V and 12 bases from J, with 23 bases between.

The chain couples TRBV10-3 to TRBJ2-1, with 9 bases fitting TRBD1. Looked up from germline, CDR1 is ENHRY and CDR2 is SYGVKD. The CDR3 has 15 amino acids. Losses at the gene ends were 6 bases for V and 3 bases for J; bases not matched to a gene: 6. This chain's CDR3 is CAISGWTGDYNEQFF. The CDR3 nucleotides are TGTGCCATCAGCGGTTGGACAGGGGACTACAATGAGCAGTTCTTC.

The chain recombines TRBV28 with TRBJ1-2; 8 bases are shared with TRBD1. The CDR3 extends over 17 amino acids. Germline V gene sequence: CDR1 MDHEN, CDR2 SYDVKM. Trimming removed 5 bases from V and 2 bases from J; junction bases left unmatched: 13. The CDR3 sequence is CASSGSRRGPKNYGYTF. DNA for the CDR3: TGTGCCAGCAGTGGGTCTCGCAGGGGGCCCAAGAACTATGGCTACACCTTC.